The 18 T cell receptor beta chains reported below all come from one sample, sequenced in a study of a mutant IDH1 vaccine in newly diagnosed glioma. For these TCRs, the target antigens are not known. The assay was immunoSEQ multiplex PCR, and TCRdb's table has in-frame clones only and misses some. The repertoire has around 58,000 clones, approximately 81% of them found once; the top ten carry about 3.7%. This sample's time point: week 5, during vaccination. In the vaccine, a single dose held 300 ug of the mutant IDH1 20-mer peptide, along with topical imiquimod. The sequencing here drew on PBMCs, taken from a glioma patient whose treatment included an IDH1 peptide vaccine. All receptors derive from a man aged 25-45 years with glioma.

The chain joins TRBV6-5 to TRBJ2-5; D gene ambiguous. The tail of the sequence fits TRBJ2-7 better, so the J call may be wrong. CDR3 size: 14 residues. CDR1 is MNHEY, CDR2 SVGAGI, per germline. The CDR3 region is CASSRLGRSYEQYF. The CDR3 DNA reads as TGTGCCAGCAGCCGCCTAGGCCGAAGCTACGAGCAGTACTTC.

CDR3 in amino acids: CASSEEGRNTGELFF. CDR3 DNA: TGTGCCAGCAGTGAAGAGGGAAGGAACACCGGGGAGCTGTTTTTT. The chain couples TRBV2 to TRBJ2-2; D unclear. V dropped 1 base and J dropped 1 base, with 7 bases sitting between them. Germline-derived CDR1 and CDR2 are SNHLY and FYNNEI. The CDR3 runs to 15 residues. The complete variable domain, with remaining parts taken from reference TRBV2 and TRBJ2-2, reads EPEVTQTPSHQVTQMGQEVILRCVPISNHLYFYWYRQILGQKVEFLVSFYNNEISEKSEIFDDQFSVERPDGSNFTLKIRSTKLEDSAMYFCASSEEGRNTGELFFGEGSRLTVL.

CDR3 DNA sequence: TGTGCCAGCAGCCCAGCCCAGGGGGTAAATTCACCCCTCCACTTT. Translated: CASSPAQGVNSPLHF. The chain recombines TRBV7-9 with TRBJ1-6; TRBD1 matches 7 bases. With 5 bases clipped from V and 7 bases from J, the junction kept 8 bases outside the gene matches. The CDR3 consists of 15 residues. Germline CDR1 SEHNR, CDR2 FQNEAQ (reference sequence).

This clone was detected only once. The chain has TRBV18 and TRBJ2-7; 7 nucleotides match TRBD1. The CDR3 spans 15 residues. The V gene end was trimmed by 5 bases and the J gene end by 2 bases; junction bases not matched to a gene: 9. Germline lookup yields CDR1 KGHSH and CDR2 LQKENI. CDR3 region: CASSRDSLRAYEQYF. The CDR3 bases are TGTGCCAGCTCAAGGGACAGCCTAAGAGCCTACGAGCAGTACTTC.

V gene TRBV19 combines with J gene TRBJ1-1; D is possibly TRBD1 (6 bases). Germline CDR1 is LNHDA and CDR2 is SQIVND (reference sequence). This CDR3 has 15 amino acids. V lost 7 bases and J 4 bases, leaving 19 bases between the germline ends. The CDR3 DNA reads as TGTGCCAGTAAAGGGATGGGGGGGCTGGGCACTGAAGCTTTCTTT. The encoded protein is CASKGMGGLGTEAFF.

This clone was counted a few times. The chain recombines TRBV5-1 with TRBJ1-1, with 7 bases that match TRBD1. The ends lost 4 bases at V and 0 bases at J; junction bases unmatched: 6. This CDR3 has 15 amino acids. Per the germline V gene, CDR1 is SGHRS and CDR2 is YFSETQ. The CDR3 DNA reads TGCGCCAGCAGCCGACAGACAGGGATGAACACTGAAGCTTTCTTT. Residues: CASSRQTGMNTEAFF.

This chain uses TRBV19 with TRBJ1-1; D is uncertain. The germline V and J ends were trimmed by 0 bases and 2 bases, with 13 bases remaining between them. This CDR3 is built from 16 residues. Germline CDR1 LNHDA, CDR2 SQIVND (reference sequence). Here the CDR3 DNA reads TGTGCCAGTAGTATAGATCTGGTTTCACCCAACACTGAAGCTTTCTTT. Protein product: CASSIDLVSPNTEAFF.

V and J are TRBV18 and TRBJ2-7; the match to TRBD1 covers 7 bases. The V segment lost 4 bases and the J segment 4 bases; nucleotides outside the gene matches: 7. Germline-derived CDR1 and CDR2 are KGHSH and LQKENI. The CDR3 loop spans 14 amino acids. The CDR3 DNA reads as TGTGCCAGCTCACTGGGGACAGCCGGGTACGAGCAGTACTTC. Translating gives CASSLGTAGYEQYF.

The rearrangement joins TRBV27 to TRBJ2-1; 7 bases map to TRBD1. Looked up from germline, CDR1 is MNHEY and CDR2 is SMNVEV (reference sequence). This CDR3 region has 14 residues. The J segment lost 4 bases and the V segment lost 2 bases, leaving 2 bases of the junction unmatched. This chain's CDR3 is CASSLLDRYNEQFF. CDR3 nucleotides: TGTGCCAGCAGTTTACTGGACAGGTACAATGAGCAGTTCTTC.

This chain joins TRBV6-1 and TRBJ1-2; no clear D. V dropped 1 base and J dropped 0 bases, with 9 bases sitting between them. From germline, CDR1 is MNHNS and CDR2 SASEGT. The CDR3 totals 15 residues. As DNA, the CDR3 is TGTGCCAGCAGTGAAGTAACAGCAGCTAACTATGGCTACACCTTC. Protein product: CASSEVTAANYGYTF.

V and J are TRBV19 and TRBJ1-6; 11 positions match TRBD1. Trimming took 5 bases from V and 9 from J; bases not matched to a gene: 6. The germline gives CDR1 LNHDA, CDR2 SQIVND (reference sequence). The CDR3 spans 15 residues. CDR3 in amino acids: CASSSRGQGVSPLHF. For the CDR3, the DNA is TGTGCCAGTAGTTCTCGGGGACAGGGGGTTTCACCCCTCCACTTT.

This chain uses TRBV2 with TRBJ2-1; no firm D call. The CDR3 is 14 residues long. V gave up 7 bases and J gave up 0 bases, with 10 bases separating them. The V gene's germline CDR1 is SNHLY and CDR2 FYNNEI. The CDR3: CASNEQYSYNEQFF. The CDR3, as DNA: TGTGCCAGCAATGAGCAGTACTCCTACAATGAGCAGTTCTTC.

This sequence joins TRBV30 and TRBJ2-7; D gene uncertain. The V end lost 2 bases, the J end lost 6 bases, and 11 bases lay between the germline ends. Germline loops: CDR1 GTSNPN, CDR2 SVGIG (reference sequence). The length of the CDR3 is 12 residues. CDR3 residues: CAWSPGWREQYF. DNA for the CDR3: TGTGCCTGGAGTCCCGGATGGCGCGAGCAGTACTTC. Complete variable domain (other parts from reference TRBV30 and TRBJ2-7): SQTIHQWPATLVQPVGSPLSLECTVEGTSNPNLYWYRQAAGRGLQLLFYSVGIGQISSEVPQNLSASRPQDRQFILSSKKLLLSDSGFYLCAWSPGWREQYFGPGTRLTVT.

The chain is built from TRBV28 and TRBJ1-6; D gene unclear. Germline V gene data show CDR1 as MDHEN and CDR2 as SYDVKM. The CDR3 consists of 15 residues. V was clipped by 6 bases and J by 0 bases, with 9 bases between them. The CDR3 bases are TGTGCCAGCAGCTCCTGGGCCTCCTATAATTCACCCCTCCACTTT. This encodes CASSSWASYNSPLHF.

The V call is TRBV7-9, the J call TRBJ1-2; TRBD1 might be the D (5 bases). Trimming cost V 2 bases and J 8 bases, with 12 bases left between them. The CDR3 has 13 amino acids. CDR1 and CDR2 from the germline V gene are SEHNR and FQNEAQ (reference sequence). The CDR3 is CASSLQGRWGYTF. CDR3 nucleotide sequence: TGTGCCAGCAGCTTACAGGGACGTTGGGGCTACACCTTC.

The chain has TRBV10-2 and TRBJ1-5; no clear D. Germline V gene lookup returns CDR1 WSHSY and CDR2 SAAADI. The CDR3 contains 12 residues. The ends were cut back, 7 bases at V and 3 bases at J, with 7 bases in the middle. This CDR3 is CASKGPNQPQHF. The CDR3 DNA sequence: TGCGCCAGCAAGGGTCCCAATCAGCCCCAGCATTTT.

The chain recombines TRBV11-2 with TRBJ2-3; TRBD2 matches 13 bases. The J segment lost 2 bases and the V segment lost 4 bases, leaving 6 bases of the junction unmatched. The CDR3 consists of 17 residues. From germline, CDR1 is SGHAT and CDR2 FQNNGV. The CDR3 here is CASSSLTSGGPTDTQYF. The CDR3 bases are TGTGCCAGCAGCTCTTTGACTAGCGGGGGGCCCACAGATACGCAGTATTTT.

The gene calls are TRBV19 and TRBJ2-3, with no clear D. Trimming left V 5 bases short and J 2 bases short, with 14 bases between. Germline CDR1 and CDR2: LNHDA and SQIVND (reference sequence). CDR3 length: 15 residues. The CDR3 DNA sequence: TGTGCCAGTAGTTCCCGTCATATCCTCACAGATACGCAGTATTTT. It yields the protein CASSSRHILTDTQYF.